What follows is one TCR beta chain and its context. Sequenced by immunoSEQ multiplex PCR; TCRdb stores in-frame clones only, minus some. The table records tens of thousands of clones, 82% of them present only once. This sample was included in a study of a mutant IDH1 vaccine in newly diagnosed glioma. Across the study: The therapy given earlier, which was standard therapy, consisted of radiotherapy, temozolomide, or both, and most of the patients received both.

Time point denoted: baseline, week 1 (first vaccination visit). Specified treatment: pre-vaccination baseline after standard-of-care therapy. There are 13 residues in the CDR3. Trimming removed 8 bases from V and 3 bases from J, with 14 bases in between. The germline V gene has CDR1 MNHEY and CDR2 SMNVEV (reference sequence). The source of this sequence is a man aged 25-45 years with glioma. This sample comprised PBMCs, obtained from a glioma patient treated with radiotherapy, temozolomide or both. This rearrangement joins TRBV27 to TRBJ2-7, with D maybe TRBD1 (6 bases). The CDR3 region has the DNA TGTGCCAGCGCCGGGACAAACCACTACGAGCAGTACTTC. Protein sequence: CASAGTNHYEQYF.